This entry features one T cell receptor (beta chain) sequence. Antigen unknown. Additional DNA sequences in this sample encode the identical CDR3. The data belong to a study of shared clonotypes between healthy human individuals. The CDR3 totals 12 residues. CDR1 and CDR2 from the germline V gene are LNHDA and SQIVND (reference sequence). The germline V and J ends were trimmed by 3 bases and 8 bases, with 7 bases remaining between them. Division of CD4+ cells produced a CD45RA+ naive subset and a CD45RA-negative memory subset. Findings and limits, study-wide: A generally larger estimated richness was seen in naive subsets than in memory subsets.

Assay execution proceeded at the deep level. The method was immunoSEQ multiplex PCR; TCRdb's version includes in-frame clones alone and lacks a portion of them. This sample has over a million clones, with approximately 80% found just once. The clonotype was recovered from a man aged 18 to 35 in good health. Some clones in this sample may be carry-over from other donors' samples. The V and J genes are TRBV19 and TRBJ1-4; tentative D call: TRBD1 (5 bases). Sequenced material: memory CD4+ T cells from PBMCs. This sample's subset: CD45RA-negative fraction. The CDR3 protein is CASSIRGEKLFF. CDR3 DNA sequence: TGTGCCAGTAGTATTAGGGGAGAAAAACTGTTTTTT.